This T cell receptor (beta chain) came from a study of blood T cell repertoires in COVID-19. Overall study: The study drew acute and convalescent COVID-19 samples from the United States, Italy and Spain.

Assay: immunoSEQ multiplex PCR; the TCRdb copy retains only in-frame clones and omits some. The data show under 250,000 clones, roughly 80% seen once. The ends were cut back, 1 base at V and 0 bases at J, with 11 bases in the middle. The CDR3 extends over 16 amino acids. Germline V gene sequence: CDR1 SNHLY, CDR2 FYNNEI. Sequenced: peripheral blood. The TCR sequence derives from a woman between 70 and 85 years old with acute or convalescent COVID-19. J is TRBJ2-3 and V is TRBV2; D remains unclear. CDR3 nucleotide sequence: TGTGCCAGCAGTGAAGTAAGGAGAACTAGCACAGATACGCAGTATTTT. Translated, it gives CASSEVRRTSTDTQYF.